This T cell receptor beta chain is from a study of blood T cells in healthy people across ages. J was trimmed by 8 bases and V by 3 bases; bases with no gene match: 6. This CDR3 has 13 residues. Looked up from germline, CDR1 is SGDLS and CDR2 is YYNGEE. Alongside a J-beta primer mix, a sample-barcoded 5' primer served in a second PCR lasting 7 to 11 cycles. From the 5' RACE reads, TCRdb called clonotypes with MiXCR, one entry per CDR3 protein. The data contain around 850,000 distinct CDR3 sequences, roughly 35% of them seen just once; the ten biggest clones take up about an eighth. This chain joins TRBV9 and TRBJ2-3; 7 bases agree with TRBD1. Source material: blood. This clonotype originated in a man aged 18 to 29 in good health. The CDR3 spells CASSGTGYGTQYF. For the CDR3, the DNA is TGTGCCAGCAGCGGGACAGGCTACGGTACGCAGTATTTT.